The 9 T cell receptor beta chains below all came from one sample that was sequenced in a study of cytomegalovirus exposure and HLA in healthy donors (dated by TCRdb to about 2017). The library was made by the immunoSEQ multiplex PCR assay. The multiplex PCR relied on a mix of 60 forward primers for TCR Vbeta segments and 13 reverse primers for TCR Jbeta segments. TCRdb stores this immuneACCESS table with in-frame sequences only. Part of the clones is absent; in the studies checked, under half of the shortfall reflects unresolved V genes, and no reason is known for the rest. The sample yields about 81,000 clones; about 80% were counted once. The ten most abundant clones make up around 3.2% of the sample. Specimen: PBMCs. These receptors were taken from a man between 50 and 59 years old in good health and CMV-seropositive.

The gene calls are TRBV14 and TRBJ2-3; a weak D match, TRBD1 (8 bases). Germline V gene data show CDR1 as SGHDN and CDR2 as FVKESK. The length of the CDR3 is 17 residues. V was cut by 2 bases and J by 0 bases, with 15 bases left in between. The CDR3 DNA reads TGTGCCAGCAGCCAATACAGGGGGGGAAGGAGCACAGATACGCAGTATTTT. Translating it yields CASSQYRGGRSTDTQYF.

This chain joins TRBV27 and TRBJ1-6; D not resolved. CDR1 is MNHEY, CDR2 SMNVEV, per germline (reference sequence). V gave up 3 bases and J gave up 5 bases, with 5 bases separating them. The CDR3 is 13 residues long. CDR3 DNA sequence: TGTGCCAGCAGTTTTGCTAATAATTCACCCCTCCACTTT. Encoded protein: CASSFANNSPLHF.

The chain employs TRBV7-8 and TRBJ1-5; the match to TRBD1 covers 7 bases. Trimming removed 5 bases from V and 2 bases from J; junction bases left unmatched: 6. Germline loops: CDR1 SGHVS, CDR2 FQNEAQ. The CDR3 contains 15 residues. The CDR3 loop reads CASSQDRVGNQPQHF. The CDR3 DNA is TGTGCCAGCAGCCAAGACAGGGTAGGCAATCAGCCCCAGCATTTT.

The gene calls are TRBV5-4 and TRBJ2-5; 8 bases line up with TRBD2. CDR3 length: 16 amino acids. Germline-derived CDR1 and CDR2 are SGHNT and YYREEE (reference sequence). With V trimmed by 4 bases and J by 4 bases, 12 bases remained unmatched. As DNA, the CDR3 is TGTGCCAGCAGCCAGCTACATAGCGGGAATGGAGAGACCCAGTACTTC. It yields the protein CASSQLHSGNGETQYF.

The V call is TRBV6-6, the J call TRBJ1-2, with 8 positions matching TRBD1. J gave up 1 base and V 5 bases, and 6 bases lay outside the gene matches. The CDR3 extends over 15 amino acids. Germline-derived CDR1 and CDR2 are MNHNY and SVGAGI (reference sequence). This CDR3 reads CASSDRGWGNYGYTF. The CDR3 DNA reads TGTGCCAGCAGTGACAGGGGTTGGGGTAACTATGGCTACACCTTC.

This clone was detected only once. V gene TRBV6-5 combines with J gene TRBJ2-7; the match to TRBD2 covers 14 bases. The germline gives CDR1 MNHEY, CDR2 SVGAGI. Trimming removed 6 bases from V and 3 bases from J; junction bases left unmatched: 1. The CDR3 is made up of 14 amino acids. The CDR3 reads CASSGTSGSYEQYF. The CDR3 DNA is TGTGCCAGCAGCGGGACTAGCGGGAGCTACGAGCAGTACTTC.

The chain joins TRBV27 to TRBJ2-1, with D perhaps matching TRBD2 (5 bases). Germline V CDR1 and CDR2: MNHEY, SMNVEV (reference sequence). V dropped 3 bases and J dropped 9 bases, with 15 bases sitting between them. This CDR3 comprises 14 residues. CDR3 coding DNA: TGTGCCAGCAGTTTTGGCGAGGGAACGGGTGAGCAGTTCTTC. Translation gives CASSFGEGTGEQFF.

The chain employs TRBV30 and TRBJ1-2; no definite D call. Germline V CDR1 and CDR2: GTSNPN, SVGIG (reference sequence). V lost 1 base and J 11 bases, leaving 11 bases between the germline ends. The CDR3 runs 11 residues. The CDR3 DNA reads as TGTGCCTGGAGTGGGAGGGTGCGTTACACCTTC. This gives the protein CAWSGRVRYTF.

This clone was observed a handful of times. This sequence joins TRBV27 and TRBJ2-3; D is ambiguous. CDR3 size: 15 residues. V dropped 0 bases and J dropped 4 bases, with 11 bases sitting between them. Germline CDR1 is MNHEY and CDR2 is SMNVEV (reference sequence). The DNA for the CDR3 is TGTGCCAGCAGTTTATCTCGGGTACGGGCAGATACGCAGTATTTT. Translated: CASSLSRVRADTQYF.